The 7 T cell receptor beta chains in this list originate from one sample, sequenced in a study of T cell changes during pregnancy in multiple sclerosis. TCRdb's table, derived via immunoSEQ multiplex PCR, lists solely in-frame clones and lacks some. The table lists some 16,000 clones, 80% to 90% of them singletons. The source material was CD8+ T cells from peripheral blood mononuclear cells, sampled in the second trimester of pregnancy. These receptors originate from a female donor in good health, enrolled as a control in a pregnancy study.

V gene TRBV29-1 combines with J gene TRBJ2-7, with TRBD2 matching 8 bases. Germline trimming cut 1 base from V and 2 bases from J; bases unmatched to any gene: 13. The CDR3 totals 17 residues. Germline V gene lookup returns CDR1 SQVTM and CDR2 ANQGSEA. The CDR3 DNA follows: TGCAGCGTTGAAGGGGCCACCGGGAGGGGGGCAACCTACGAGCAGTACTTC. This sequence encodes CSVEGATGRGATYEQYF.

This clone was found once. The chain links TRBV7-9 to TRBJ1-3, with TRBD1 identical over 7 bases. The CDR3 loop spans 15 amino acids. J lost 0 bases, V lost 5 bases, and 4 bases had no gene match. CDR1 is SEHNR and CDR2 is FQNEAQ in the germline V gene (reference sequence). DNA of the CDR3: TGTGCCAGCAGCCCACAGGGGAGCTCTGGAAACACCATATATTTT. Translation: CASSPQGSSGNTIYF.

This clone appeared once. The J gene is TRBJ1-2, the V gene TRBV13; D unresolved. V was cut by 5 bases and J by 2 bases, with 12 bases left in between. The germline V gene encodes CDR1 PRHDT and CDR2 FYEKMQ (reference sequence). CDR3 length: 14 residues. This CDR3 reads CASSQLGRNYGYTF. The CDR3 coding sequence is TGTGCCAGCAGCCAACTAGGGCGGAACTATGGCTACACCTTC.

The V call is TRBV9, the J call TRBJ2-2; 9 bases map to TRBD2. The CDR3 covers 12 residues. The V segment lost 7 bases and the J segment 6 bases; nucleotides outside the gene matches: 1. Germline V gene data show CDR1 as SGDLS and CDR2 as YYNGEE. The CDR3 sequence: CASAGGPGELFF. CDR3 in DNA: TGTGCCAGCGCGGGGGGGCCCGGGGAGCTGTTTTTT.

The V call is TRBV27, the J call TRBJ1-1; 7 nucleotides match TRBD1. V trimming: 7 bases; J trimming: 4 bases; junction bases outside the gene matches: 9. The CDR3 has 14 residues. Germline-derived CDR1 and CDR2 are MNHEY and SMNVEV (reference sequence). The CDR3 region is CASNYRGGGTEAFF. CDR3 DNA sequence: TGTGCCAGCAACTACAGGGGTGGTGGCACTGAAGCTTTCTTT.

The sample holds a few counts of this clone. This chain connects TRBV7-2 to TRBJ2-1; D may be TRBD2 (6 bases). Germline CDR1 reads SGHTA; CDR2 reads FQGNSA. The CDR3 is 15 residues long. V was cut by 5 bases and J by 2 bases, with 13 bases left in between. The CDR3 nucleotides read TGTGCCAGCAGCGGGGGTAGCGGTGCCTACAATGAGCAGTTCTTC. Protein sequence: CASSGGSGAYNEQFF.

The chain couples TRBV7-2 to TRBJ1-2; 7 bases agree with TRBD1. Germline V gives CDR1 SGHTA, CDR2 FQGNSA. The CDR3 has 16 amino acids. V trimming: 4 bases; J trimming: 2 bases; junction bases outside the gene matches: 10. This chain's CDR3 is CASSYPTGEINYGYTF. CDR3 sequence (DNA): TGTGCCAGCAGCTACCCTACAGGGGAAATCAACTATGGCTACACCTTC.